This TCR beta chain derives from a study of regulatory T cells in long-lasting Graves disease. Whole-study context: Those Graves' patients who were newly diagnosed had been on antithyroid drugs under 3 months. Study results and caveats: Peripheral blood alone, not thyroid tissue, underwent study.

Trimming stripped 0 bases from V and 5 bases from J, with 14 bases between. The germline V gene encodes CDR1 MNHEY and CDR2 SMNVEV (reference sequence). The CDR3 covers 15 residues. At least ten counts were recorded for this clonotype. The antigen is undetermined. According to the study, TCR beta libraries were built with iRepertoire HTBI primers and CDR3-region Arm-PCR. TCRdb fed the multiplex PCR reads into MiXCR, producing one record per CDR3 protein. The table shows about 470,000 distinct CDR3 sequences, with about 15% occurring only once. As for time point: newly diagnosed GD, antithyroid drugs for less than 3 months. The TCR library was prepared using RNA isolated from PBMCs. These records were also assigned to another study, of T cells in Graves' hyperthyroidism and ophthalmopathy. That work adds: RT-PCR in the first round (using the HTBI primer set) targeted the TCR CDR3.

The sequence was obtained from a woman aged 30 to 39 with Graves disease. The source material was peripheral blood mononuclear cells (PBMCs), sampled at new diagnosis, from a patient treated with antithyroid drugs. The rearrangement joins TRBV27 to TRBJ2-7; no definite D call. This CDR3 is CASSLSGPTNHEQYF. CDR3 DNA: TGTGCCAGCAGTTTATCAGGGCCTACTAATCACGAGCAGTACTTC.